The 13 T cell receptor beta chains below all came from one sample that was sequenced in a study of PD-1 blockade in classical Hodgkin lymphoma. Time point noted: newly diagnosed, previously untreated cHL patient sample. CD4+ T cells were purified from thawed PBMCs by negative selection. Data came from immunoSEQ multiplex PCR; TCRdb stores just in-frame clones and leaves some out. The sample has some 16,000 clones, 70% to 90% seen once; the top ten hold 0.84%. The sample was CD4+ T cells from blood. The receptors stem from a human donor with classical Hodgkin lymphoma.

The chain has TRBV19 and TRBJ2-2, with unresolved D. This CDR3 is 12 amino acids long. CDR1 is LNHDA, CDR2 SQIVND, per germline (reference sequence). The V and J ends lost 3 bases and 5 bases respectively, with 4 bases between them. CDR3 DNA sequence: TGTGCCAGTAGTATTCGGACCGGGGAGCTGTTTTTT. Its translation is CASSIRTGELFF.

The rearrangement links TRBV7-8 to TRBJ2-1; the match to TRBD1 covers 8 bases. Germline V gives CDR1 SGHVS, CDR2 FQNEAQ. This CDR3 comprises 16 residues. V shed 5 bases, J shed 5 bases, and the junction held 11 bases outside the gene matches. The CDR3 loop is CASSLSQGQVHNEQFF. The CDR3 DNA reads TGTGCCAGCAGCCTATCCCAGGGACAGGTCCACAATGAGCAGTTCTTC.

CDR3 protein: CASSVNRPTDTQYF. The CDR3 DNA is TGTGCCAGCAGCGTTAACAGACCCACAGATACGCAGTATTTT. The chain uses TRBV9 and TRBJ2-3; D is ambiguous. V lost 2 bases and J lost 2, with 9 bases in between. Germline-derived CDR1 and CDR2 are SGDLS and YYNGEE. This CDR3 spans 14 amino acids.

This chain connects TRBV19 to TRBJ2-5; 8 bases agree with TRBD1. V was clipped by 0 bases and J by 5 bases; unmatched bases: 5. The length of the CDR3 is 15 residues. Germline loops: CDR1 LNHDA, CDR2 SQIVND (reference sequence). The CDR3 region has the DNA TGTGCCAGTAGTATAGATCGCCCAGGGGGCGAGACCCAGTACTTC. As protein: CASSIDRPGGETQYF.

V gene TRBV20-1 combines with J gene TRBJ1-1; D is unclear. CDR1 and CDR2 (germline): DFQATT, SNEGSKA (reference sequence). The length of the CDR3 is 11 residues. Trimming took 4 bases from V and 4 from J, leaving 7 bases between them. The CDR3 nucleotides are TGCAGTGCTACCGGGTTCACTGAAGCTTTCTTT. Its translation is CSATGFTEAFF.

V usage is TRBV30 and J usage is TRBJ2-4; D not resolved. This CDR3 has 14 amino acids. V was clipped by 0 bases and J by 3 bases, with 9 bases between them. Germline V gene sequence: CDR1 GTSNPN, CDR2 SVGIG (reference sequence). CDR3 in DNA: TGTGCCTGGAGTGTAGTGCCGAACAAAAACATTCAGTACTTC. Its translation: CAWSVVPNKNIQYF.

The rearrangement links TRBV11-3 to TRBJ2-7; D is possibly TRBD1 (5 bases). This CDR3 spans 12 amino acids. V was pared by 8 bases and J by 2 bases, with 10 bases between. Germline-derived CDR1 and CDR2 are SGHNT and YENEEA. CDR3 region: CASSPGTYEQYF. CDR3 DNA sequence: TGTGCCAGCTCGCCAGGGACCTACGAGCAGTACTTC.

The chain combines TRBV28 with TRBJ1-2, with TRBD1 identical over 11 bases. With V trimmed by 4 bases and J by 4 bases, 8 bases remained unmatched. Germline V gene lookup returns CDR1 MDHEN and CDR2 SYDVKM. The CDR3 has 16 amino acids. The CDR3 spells CASSSGGQGVGYGYTF. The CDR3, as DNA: TGTGCCAGCAGTTCCGGGGGACAGGGGGTGGGCTATGGCTACACCTTC.

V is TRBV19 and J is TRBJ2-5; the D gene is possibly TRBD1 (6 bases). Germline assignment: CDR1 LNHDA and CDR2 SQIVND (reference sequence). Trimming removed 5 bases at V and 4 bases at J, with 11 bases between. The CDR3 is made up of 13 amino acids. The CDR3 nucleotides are TGTGCCAGTAGTGTACAGGGTAGAGAGACCCAGTACTTC. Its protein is CASSVQGRETQYF.

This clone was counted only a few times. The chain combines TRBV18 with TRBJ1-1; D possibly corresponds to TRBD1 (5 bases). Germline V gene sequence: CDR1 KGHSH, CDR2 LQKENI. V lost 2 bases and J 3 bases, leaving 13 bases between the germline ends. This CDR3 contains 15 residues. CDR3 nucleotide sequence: TGTGCCAGCTCACCATTCGAAGGGGCGTACACTGAAGCTTTCTTT. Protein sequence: CASSPFEGAYTEAFF.

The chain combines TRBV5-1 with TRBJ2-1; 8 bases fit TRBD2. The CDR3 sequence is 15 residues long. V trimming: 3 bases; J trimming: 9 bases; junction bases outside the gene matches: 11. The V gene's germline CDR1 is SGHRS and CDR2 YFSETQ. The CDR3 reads CASSSTGTSVGEQFF. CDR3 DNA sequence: TGCGCCAGCAGCTCAACCGGGACTAGTGTTGGTGAGCAGTTCTTC.

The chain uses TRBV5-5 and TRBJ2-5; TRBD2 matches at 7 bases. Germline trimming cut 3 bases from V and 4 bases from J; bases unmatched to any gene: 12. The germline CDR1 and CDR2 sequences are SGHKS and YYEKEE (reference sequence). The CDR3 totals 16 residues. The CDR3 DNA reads TGTGCCAGCAGCTCGATAAGAGGGAGGGCCGGAGAGACCCAGTACTTC. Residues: CASSSIRGRAGETQYF.

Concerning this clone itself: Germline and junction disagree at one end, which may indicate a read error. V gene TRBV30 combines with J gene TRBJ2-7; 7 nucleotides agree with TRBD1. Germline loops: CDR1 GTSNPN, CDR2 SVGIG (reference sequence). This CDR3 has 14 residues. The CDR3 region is CAWSVGQVSCEQYF. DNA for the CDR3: TGTGCCTGGAGTGTTGGACAGGTATCCTGCGAGCAGTACTTC. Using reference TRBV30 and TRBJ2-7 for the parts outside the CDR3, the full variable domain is SQTIHQWPATLVQPVGSPLSLECTVEGTSNPNLYWYRQAAGRGLQLLFYSVGIGQISSEVPQNLSASRPQDRQFILSSKKLLLSDSGFYLCAWSVGQVSCEQYFGPGTRLTVT.